The text below deals with one T cell receptor (beta chain). CDR3 length: 15 amino acids. Deletions cut 0 bases from V and 6 bases from J, with 9 bases between. Per the germline V gene, CDR1 is SGHAT and CDR2 is FQNNGV. This sample was taken from a study of radiotherapy plus CTLA-4 blockade in lung cancer. The protocol was immunoSEQ multiplex PCR, while the TCRdb copy is restricted to in-frame clones and leaves out a portion. The profile shows more than 90,000 clones, over 65% of them singletons. The material sequenced was peripheral blood, taken from a patient treated with radiotherapy plus ipilimumab. The V gene is TRBV11-2, the J gene TRBJ1-6; D gene ambiguous. The TCR was taken from a human donor with non-small cell lung cancer that progressed on radiotherapy plus ipilimumab. Some clones in this sample may be carry-over from other donors' samples. CDR3 amino acids: CASSLEGLGNSPLHF. CDR3 bases: TGTGCCAGCAGCTTAGAAGGGTTAGGTAATTCACCCCTCCACTTT.